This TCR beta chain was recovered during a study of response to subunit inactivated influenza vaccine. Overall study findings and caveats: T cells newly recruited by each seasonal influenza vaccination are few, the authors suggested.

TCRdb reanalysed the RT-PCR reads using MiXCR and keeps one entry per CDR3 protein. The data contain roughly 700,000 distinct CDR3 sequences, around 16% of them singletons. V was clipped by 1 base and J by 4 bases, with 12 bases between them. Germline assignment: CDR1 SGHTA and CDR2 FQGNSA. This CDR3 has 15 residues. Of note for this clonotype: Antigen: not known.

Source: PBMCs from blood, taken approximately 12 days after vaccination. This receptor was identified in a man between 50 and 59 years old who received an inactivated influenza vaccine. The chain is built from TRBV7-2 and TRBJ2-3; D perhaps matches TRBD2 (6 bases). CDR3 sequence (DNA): TGTGCCAGCAGCTTAGTTATTGGAGGGGCAGATACGCAGTATTTT. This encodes CASSLVIGGADTQYF. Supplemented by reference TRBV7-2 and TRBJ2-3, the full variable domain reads GAGVSQSPSNKVTEKGKDVELRCDPISGHTALYWYRQSLGQGLEFLIYFQGNSAPDKSGLPSDRFSAERTGGSVSTLTIQRTQQEDSAVYLCASSLVIGGADTQYFGPGTRLTVL.